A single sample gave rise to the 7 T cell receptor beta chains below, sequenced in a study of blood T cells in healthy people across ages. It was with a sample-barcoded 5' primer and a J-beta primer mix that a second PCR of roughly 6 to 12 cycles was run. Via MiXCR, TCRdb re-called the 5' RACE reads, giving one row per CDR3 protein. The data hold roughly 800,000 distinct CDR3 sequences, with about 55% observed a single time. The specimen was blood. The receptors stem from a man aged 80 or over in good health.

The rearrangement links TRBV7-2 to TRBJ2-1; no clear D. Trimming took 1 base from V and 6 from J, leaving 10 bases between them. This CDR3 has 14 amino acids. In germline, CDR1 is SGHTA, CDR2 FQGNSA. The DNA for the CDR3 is TGTGCCAGCAGCTTAGTGGCGGCGGCCAATGAGCAGTTCTTC. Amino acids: CASSLVAAANEQFF.

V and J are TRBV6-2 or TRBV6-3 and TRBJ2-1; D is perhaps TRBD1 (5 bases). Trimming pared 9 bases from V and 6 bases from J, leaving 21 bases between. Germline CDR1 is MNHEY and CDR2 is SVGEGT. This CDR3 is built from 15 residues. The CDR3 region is CASRGRGNRRNEQFF. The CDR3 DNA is TGTGCCAGTAGGGGAAGGGGAAACAGGCGCAATGAGCAGTTCTTC.

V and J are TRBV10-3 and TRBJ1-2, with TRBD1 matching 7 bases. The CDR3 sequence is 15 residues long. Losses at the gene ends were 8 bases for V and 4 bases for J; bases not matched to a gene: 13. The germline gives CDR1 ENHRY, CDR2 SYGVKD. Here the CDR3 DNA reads TGTGCCATCGCCGAAGGAAGACAGGGCGCCTATGGCTACACCTTC. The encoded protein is CAIAEGRQGAYGYTF.

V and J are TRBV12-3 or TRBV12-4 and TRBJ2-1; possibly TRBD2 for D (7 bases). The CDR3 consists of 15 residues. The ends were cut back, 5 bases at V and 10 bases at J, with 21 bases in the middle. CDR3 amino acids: CASSPRGRGGGEQFF. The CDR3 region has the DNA TGTGCCAGCAGTCCAAGGGGGAGGGGCGGAGGCGAGCAGTTCTTC.

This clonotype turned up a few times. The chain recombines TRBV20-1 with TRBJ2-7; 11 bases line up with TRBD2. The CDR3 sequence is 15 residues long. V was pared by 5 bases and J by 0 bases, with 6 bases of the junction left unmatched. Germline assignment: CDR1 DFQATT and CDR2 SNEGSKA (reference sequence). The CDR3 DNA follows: TGCAGTGCTCCCAAACTAGCGGGAGTCTCCTACGAGCAGTACTTC. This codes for CSAPKLAGVSYEQYF.

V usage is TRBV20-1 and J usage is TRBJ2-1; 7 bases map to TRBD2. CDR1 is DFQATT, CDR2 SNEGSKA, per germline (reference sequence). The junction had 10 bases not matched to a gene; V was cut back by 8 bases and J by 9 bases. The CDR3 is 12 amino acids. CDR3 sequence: CSPRMSGTEQFF. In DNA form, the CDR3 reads TGCAGTCCAAGAATGAGCGGGACTGAGCAGTTCTTC.

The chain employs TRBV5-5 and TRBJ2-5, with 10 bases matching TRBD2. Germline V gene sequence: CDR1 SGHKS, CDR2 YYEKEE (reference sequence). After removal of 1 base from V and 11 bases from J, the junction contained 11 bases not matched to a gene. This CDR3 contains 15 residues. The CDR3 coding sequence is TGTGCCAGCAGCTTGCTACCTAGCGGGAGCAATGAGCAGTACTTC. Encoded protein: CASSLLPSGSNEQYF.